This T cell receptor (beta chain) was identified in a study of blood T cell repertoires in COVID-19. About the research overall: There were acute and convalescent COVID-19 samples, and they came from the United States, Italy and Spain. T cells, B-cell-depleted T cells, or PBMCs supplied cDNA or gDNA.

CDR3 length: 12 residues. CDR1 is SGDLS and CDR2 is YYNGEE in the germline V gene. V dropped 2 bases and J dropped 8 bases, with 5 bases sitting between them. Original methodology: Amplification with reference gene primers provided the estimates of nucleated cell counts. Sequencing was performed with immunoSEQ multiplex PCR; in TCRdb, only in-frame clones are kept and a portion is missing. For V, J and clone size, that table is used; D and trimming come from the DNA. There are 60,000 or so clones in the sample; about 89% occur only once, and about 13% lies in the top ten. This receptor was taken from a woman in her fifties or sixties with active COVID-19. The chain recombines TRBV9 with TRBJ2-6; D is unclear. Sequenced input: peripheral blood. DNA for the CDR3: TGTGCCAGCAGCGTCGGTCCCAACGTCCTGACTTTC. This encodes CASSVGPNVLTF.